These 12 T cell receptor beta chains were all obtained from the same sample, sequenced in a study of regulatory T cells in long-lasting Graves disease (dated by TCRdb to 2020 to 2022). Preparation of the library involved multiplex PCR. Instrument on record: Illumina HiSeq 4000. To build TCR beta libraries, CDR3 regions were amplified by Arm-PCR using iRepertoire HTBI primers. Using fastp trimming at Q25 and MiXCR clonotype assembly, TCRdb reanalyzed the public sequencing data and kept in-frame beta chains. Each CDR3 protein appears once, grouped with its most common genes and DNA. The sample profile shows 350,000 to 500,000 distinct CDR3 sequences; roughly 15% of them were found once. Approximately 17% of the sample is taken by the ten largest. Interpreted using the paper, the time point label stands for: newly diagnosed GD, antithyroid drugs for less than 3 months. RNA was extracted from PBMCs in TRIzol for both TCR sequencing and RNA sequencing.

Separately, the same data were catalogued under a study of T cells in Graves' hyperthyroidism and ophthalmopathy.

Sequenced here: peripheral blood mononuclear cells (PBMCs), sampled at new diagnosis, from a patient treated with antithyroid drugs. The source of these receptors is a woman aged 45-65 years with Graves disease. Donor details come from another sample of the same person, matched by shared clones.

The rearrangement uses TRBV5-1 and TRBJ2-1; 8 bases are a match to TRBD2. CDR1 and CDR2 (germline): SGHRS, YFSETQ. V was clipped by 4 bases and J by 2 bases; unmatched bases: 8. The CDR3 is 16 amino acids. The CDR3 DNA reads TGCGCCAGCAGCCCGGTGACTAGCGCAACCTACAATGAGCAGTTCTTC. The encoded protein is CASSPVTSATYNEQFF.

This clonotype was detected a few times. The chain carries TRBV28 and TRBJ1-5; weak D call: TRBD1 (5 bases). V shed 3 bases and J shed 5 bases, with 11 bases lying between them. The CDR3 runs 14 residues. CDR1 MDHEN and CDR2 SYDVKM come from the germline V gene. The chain's CDR3 is CASSLRGSDQPQHF. For the CDR3, the DNA is TGTGCCAGCAGTTTGCGGGGGTCGGATCAGCCCCAGCATTTT.

This clonotype came up many times. The J gene is TRBJ2-6, the V gene TRBV2; 9 bases line up with TRBD1. The CDR3 runs 15 residues. Germline CDR1 and CDR2: SNHLY and FYNNEI. V lost 7 bases to trimming and J lost 3 bases; unmatched junction nucleotides: 4. The DNA of the CDR3 is TGTGCCAGCAATCTGGACAGGGGTGGGGCCAACGTCCTGACTTTC. Translated, it gives CASNLDRGGANVLTF.

This clonotype was counted at least ten times. CDR3 residues: CSVQTLGFQETQYF. CDR3 coding DNA: TGCAGCGTCCAAACCCTAGGCTTCCAAGAGACCCAGTACTTC. V and J are TRBV29-1 and TRBJ2-5; D call uncertain. The CDR3 contains 14 residues. Per the germline V gene, CDR1 is SQVTM and CDR2 is ANQGSEA. V was cut by 6 bases and J by 1 base, with 15 bases left in between.

This clonotype was detected ten times or more. The gene calls are TRBV28 and TRBJ2-3; no definite D call. The CDR3 sequence is 14 residues long. The V gene lost 2 bases and the J gene lost 1 base, with 7 bases spanning the gap. From germline, CDR1 is MDHEN and CDR2 SYDVKM. In nucleotides, the CDR3 is TGTGCCAGCAGTTTAACCGCCCGCACAGATACGCAGTATTTT. This gives the protein CASSLTARTDTQYF.

This clonotype appeared a few times. A single base separates this from a much larger clone, so it may be a read error. The rearrangement links TRBV12-3 or TRBV12-4 to TRBJ2-7; weak D call: TRBD2 (5 bases). The CDR3 covers 15 residues. CDR3 residues: CASRINGMGTYGQYF. In nucleotides, the CDR3 is TGTGCCAGCAGGATCAACGGGATGGGCACCTACGGGCAGTACTTC.

This clonotype was counted at least ten times. This chain joins TRBV2 and TRBJ2-1; a weak D match, TRBD2 (6 bases). Germline V gene lookup returns CDR1 SNHLY and CDR2 FYNNEI. The CDR3 consists of 15 residues. Trimming took off 5 bases at V and 5 bases at J, with 16 bases between the two ends. This CDR3 is CASSSREILHNEQFF. The CDR3 DNA sequence: TGTGCCAGCAGTTCTCGGGAGATCCTCCACAATGAGCAGTTCTTC.

This clonotype occurred many times. The chain combines TRBV5-1 with TRBJ1-1, with D unclear. CDR1 and CDR2 (germline): SGHRS, YFSETQ. The V gene lost 3 bases and the J gene lost 6 bases, with 21 bases spanning the gap. This CDR3 region has 16 residues. The CDR3 sequence is CASSSSSGKREPEAFF. The CDR3 DNA follows: TGCGCCAGCAGCTCCTCCAGCGGGAAACGGGAGCCTGAAGCTTTCTTT.

This clonotype was seen many times. The rearrangement uses TRBV6-1 and TRBJ1-5; 10 bases are a match to TRBD1. The germline CDR1 and CDR2 sequences are MNHNS and SASEGT. The CDR3 has 14 residues. Trimming removed 6 bases from V and 9 bases from J; junction bases left unmatched: 8. For the CDR3, the DNA is TGTGCCAGCAGACCCGGACAGGGGGGAGGGCCCCAGCATTTT. Translation: CASRPGQGGGPQHF.

This clonotype occurred many times. The chain links TRBV28 to TRBJ2-1, with 7 nucleotides matching TRBD1. The CDR3 totals 15 residues. Germline values: CDR1 MDHEN, CDR2 SYDVKM. Trimming took 7 bases from V and 3 from J; bases not matched to a gene: 9. CDR3 sequence (DNA): TGTGCCAGCAATACAGACAGGGTGGTCTACAATGAGCAGTTCTTC. This codes for CASNTDRVVYNEQFF.

This clonotype was recorded many times. The DNA is omitted, as the CDR3 cannot be located on it reliably, and the CDR3 follows TCRdb's listing. V and J are TRBV28 and TRBJ1-1; the table's D call of TRBD1 was not tested on the DNA. 15 amino acids form the CDR3, both terminal residues included. CDR1 is MDHEN, CDR2 SYDVKM, per germline. The CDR3 loop reads CASSFRGRGDTEAFF.

This clonotype occurred many times. This chain joins TRBV3-1 and TRBJ2-5; no clear D. Looked up from germline, CDR1 is LGHDT and CDR2 is YNNKEL (reference sequence). This CDR3 has 15 residues. V was cut by 4 bases and J by 2 bases, with 14 bases left in between. DNA for the CDR3: TGTGCCAGCAGCCGCATAAGGGCCCAACAAGAGACCCAGTACTTC. This codes for CASSRIRAQQETQYF.